This entry concerns a single T cell receptor beta chain. Its antigen is as yet unknown. These data originate in a study of shared clonotypes between healthy human individuals. The repertoire was sequenced with immunoSEQ multiplex PCR; TCRdb's copy has only in-frame clones and lacks some. The sample contains around 2.1 million clones, nearly 97% of which appear only once. The CDR3 spans 13 residues. CDR1 and CDR2 from the germline V gene are SGHRS and YFSETQ. Trimming removed 0 bases from V and 5 bases from J, with 9 bases in between. Overall study findings and caveats: When compared with the clonotypes that were shared by all four sorted-subset donors, the non-shared clonotypes turned out to have lower generation probabilities.

Sequenced input: naive CD4+ T cells sorted from blood. Described subset: CD45RA+ positively selected. The rearrangement links TRBV5-1 to TRBJ2-7; D is perhaps TRBD2 (5 bases). The sequence derives from a young man in good health. The CDR3 DNA sequence: TGCGCCAGCAGCTTGGAAGGGAGCCACGAGCAGTACTTC. Its translation is CASSLEGSHEQYF.